This TCR beta chain was obtained from a study of blood T cell repertoires in COVID-19. Across the whole study: The samples span acute and convalescent COVID-19 from the United States, Italy and Spain. Sample material is recorded as cDNA or gDNA derived from T cells, B-cell-depleted T cells, or PBMCs.

The V end lost 4 bases, the J end lost 11 bases, and 11 bases lay between the germline ends. The CDR3 has 11 residues. The germline V gene has CDR1 MNHEY and CDR2 SVGEGT. Original handling: Using reference gene primer amplification, nucleated cell counts were estimated. Sequencing was performed with immunoSEQ multiplex PCR; in TCRdb, only in-frame clones are kept and a portion is missing. That table furnishes V, J and clone size, whereas the DNA furnished D and trimming. Of about 130,000 clones in the sample, around 80% are singletons; the top ten hold approximately 11%. The clonotype comes from a man aged 55 to 70 who had recovered from COVID-19. The rearrangement joins TRBV6-2 or TRBV6-3 to TRBJ1-1, with D perhaps matching TRBD1 (6 bases). The specimen was peripheral blood. The CDR3 region is CASSFGQTAFF. The CDR3 DNA follows: TGTGCCAGCAGTTTTGGACAGACTGCTTTCTTT.